This T cell receptor beta chain is from a study of T cell responses to AZD1222 COVID-19 vaccine. V shed 0 bases and J shed 5 bases, with 6 bases lying between them. The CDR3 has 13 residues. CDR1 and CDR2 (germline): SGHDT, YYEEEE. The protocol was immunoSEQ multiplex PCR, while the TCRdb copy is restricted to in-frame clones and leaves out a portion. The table shows around 84,000 clones, with roughly 85% occurring only once. The chain is built from TRBV5-6 and TRBJ2-1; no clear D gene. The clonotype comes from an adult who received the AZD1222 COVID-19 vaccine. The sample in question was peripheral blood, obtained 28 days after the second AZD1222 dose. The CDR3 protein is CASSLGGDNEQFF. DNA of the CDR3: TGTGCCAGCAGCTTGGGCGGTGACAATGAGCAGTTCTTC.